Included here is one T cell receptor (beta chain) sequence, with context. Its antigen is not identified. Treatment described: around 19 received Ad26.COV2.S at low or high dose, single or two shots; several received placebo; per-sample allocation not given. The study sampled participants on day 63 after the first vaccine or placebo injection. This sample is part of a study of Ad26.COV2.S vaccination and SARS-CoV-2 variants. Study summary: Trial arm assignment for the donor was COV1001 Ad26.COV2.S. Once or twice, 56 days apart, Ad26.COV2.S was delivered intramuscularly.

Trimming cost V 5 bases and J 6 bases, with 17 bases left between them. The germline gives CDR1 SGHNT, CDR2 YENEEA. This CDR3 has 15 residues. Sequencing was performed with immunoSEQ multiplex PCR; in TCRdb, only in-frame clones are kept and a portion is missing. Found here are roughly 350,000 clones, about 87% of them singletons; the top ten hold 5.5% to 7%. Study findings and constraints: Those who received vaccine or placebo ended up with similar non-spike TCR breadth. Total responses of T cells may have been underestimated by the analyses of TCR breadth and depth.

The chain employs TRBV11-3 and TRBJ2-1; D might be TRBD1 (6 bases). The clonotype comes from a person aged 18-60 years who received the Ad26.COV2.S COVID-19 vaccine or a placebo. The material sequenced was peripheral blood, taken in a trial of Ad26.COV2.S vaccine versus placebo. The CDR3 DNA reads as TGTGCCAGCAGCCTAGGGGGTACTCTTTCCAATGAGCAGTTCTTC. It encodes CASSLGGTLSNEQFF.